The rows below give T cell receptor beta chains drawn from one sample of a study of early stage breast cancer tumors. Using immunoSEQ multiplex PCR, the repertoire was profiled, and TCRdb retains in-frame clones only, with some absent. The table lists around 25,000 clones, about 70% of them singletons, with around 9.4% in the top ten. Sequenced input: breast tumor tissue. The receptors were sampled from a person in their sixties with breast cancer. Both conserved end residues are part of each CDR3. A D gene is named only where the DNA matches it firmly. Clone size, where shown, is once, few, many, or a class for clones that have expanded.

DNA: TGTGCCAGCTCACGTAACGAGGCTGGTGCTAATGAAAAACTGTTTTTT
CDR3: CASSRNEAGANEKLFF
V: TRBV18
D: NA
size: NA
J: TRBJ1-4

DNA: TGTGCCAGTAGTATATACAGTATTGGCTACACCTTC
CDR3: CASSIYSIGYTF
V: TRBV19
D: NA
size: few
J: TRBJ1-2

DNA: TGCGCCAGCAGCCAAGCCACGGGGTACACTGAAGCTTTCTTT
CDR3: CASSQATGYTEAFF
V: TRBV4-1
D: NA
size: NA
J: TRBJ1-1

DNA: TGTGCCAGTAAGAGGCTAGAATCCTCGGGGGAGCAGTACTTC
CDR3: CASKRLESSGEQYF
V: TRBV19
D: NA
size: NA
J: TRBJ2-7

DNA: TGTGCCAGCAGCATCAGACTAGCGGATTCCTACGAGCAGTACTTC
CDR3: CASSIRLADSYEQYF
V: TRBV5-5
D: TRBD2
size: NA
J: TRBJ2-7

DNA: TGCGCCAGCAGCCAACTAGGGATTAGCGGGAATGAGCAGTTCTTC
CDR3: CASSQLGISGNEQFF
V: TRBV4-1
D: TRBD2
size: many
J: TRBJ2-1

DNA: TGTGCCAGCAGCCCCTTCCTTCTGACAGTCCACTATGGCTACACCTTC
CDR3: CASSPFLLTVHYGYTF
V: TRBV5-4
D: NA
size: NA
J: TRBJ1-2

DNA: TGTGCCAGCAGCTTGGTTGGGGGCGGCCAAACCTACACCTTC
CDR3: CASSLVGGGQTYTF
V: TRBV5-6
D: NA
size: NA
J: TRBJ1-2

DNA: TGCGCCAGCAGCCAAGATCTAGCTGTCTCCTACGAGCAGTACTTC
CDR3: CASSQDLAVSYEQYF
V: TRBV4-1
D: NA
size: NA
J: TRBJ2-7

DNA: TGCGCCAGCAGTGGTACTAGCGGGAGGGGTGAGCAGTTCTTC
CDR3: CASSGTSGRGEQFF
V: TRBV5-1
D: TRBD2
size: NA
J: TRBJ2-1

DNA: TGTGCCAGCAGTCCTCCCGACAGGAACTATGGCTACACCTTC
CDR3: CASSPPDRNYGYTF
V: TRBV28
D: NA
size: few
J: TRBJ1-2

DNA: TGTGCCATCAGTGGTACAGGGGGAGGCTACGAGCAGTACTTC
CDR3: CAISGTGGGYEQYF
V: TRBV10-3
D: TRBD1
size: NA
J: TRBJ2-7

DNA: TGCGCCAGCAGCTTAGCGGGACTAGCGGGAGTACATAGCGGGGAGCTGTTTTTT
CDR3: CASSLAGLAGVHSGELFF
V: TRBV5-1
D: TRBD2
size: few
J: TRBJ2-2

DNA: TGTGCCAGCAGTTTACCGGGACAGTTGATGACTGAAGCTTTCTTT
CDR3: CASSLPGQLMTEAFF
V: TRBV28
D: TRBD1
size: few
J: TRBJ1-1

DNA: TGTGCCAGCAGTTTAAGCACTAAGAGCCACTCCTACGAGCAGTACTTC
CDR3: CASSLSTKSHSYEQYF
V: TRBV28
D: NA
size: NA
J: TRBJ2-7

DNA: TGTGCCAGCAGGACTTATCCCGGGGAGCTGTTTTTT
CDR3: CASRTYPGELFF
V: TRBV11-3
D: NA
size: NA
J: TRBJ2-2

DNA: TGTGCCAGCAGCCAAGATCTCGTCGGAGGATCTACTAACTATGGCTACACCTTC
CDR3: CASSQDLVGGSTNYGYTF
V: TRBV4-2
D: NA
size: NA
J: TRBJ1-2

DNA: TGCGCCAGCAGTGAGCTCCTTGGTAGCGGGAGGTCGGTGTATGAGCAGTTCTTC
CDR3: CASSELLGSGRSVYEQFF
V: TRBV10-2
D: TRBD2
size: NA
J: TRBJ2-1